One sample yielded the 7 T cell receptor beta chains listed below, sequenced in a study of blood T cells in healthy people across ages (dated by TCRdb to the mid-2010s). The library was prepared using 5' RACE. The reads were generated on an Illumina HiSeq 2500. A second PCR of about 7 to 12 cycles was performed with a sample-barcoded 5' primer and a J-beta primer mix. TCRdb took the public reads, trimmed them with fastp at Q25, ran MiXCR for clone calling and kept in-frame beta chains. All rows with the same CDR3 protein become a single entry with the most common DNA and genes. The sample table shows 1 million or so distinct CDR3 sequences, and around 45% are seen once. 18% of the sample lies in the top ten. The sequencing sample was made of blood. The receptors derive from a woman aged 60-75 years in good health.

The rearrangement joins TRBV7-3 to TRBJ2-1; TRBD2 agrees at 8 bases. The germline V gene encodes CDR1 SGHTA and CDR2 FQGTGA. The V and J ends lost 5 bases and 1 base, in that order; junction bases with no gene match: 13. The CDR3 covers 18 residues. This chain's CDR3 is CASSLQREWVGSYNEQFF. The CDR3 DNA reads TGTGCCAGCAGCCTTCAGCGGGAGTGGGTCGGGTCCTACAATGAGCAGTTCTTC. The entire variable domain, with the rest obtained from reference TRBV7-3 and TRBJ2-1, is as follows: GAGVSQTPSNKVTEKGKYVELRCDPISGHTALYWYRQSLGQGPEFLIYFQGTGAADDSGLPNDRFFAVRPEGSVSTLKIQRTERGDSAVYLCASSLQREWVGSYNEQFFGPGTRLTVL.

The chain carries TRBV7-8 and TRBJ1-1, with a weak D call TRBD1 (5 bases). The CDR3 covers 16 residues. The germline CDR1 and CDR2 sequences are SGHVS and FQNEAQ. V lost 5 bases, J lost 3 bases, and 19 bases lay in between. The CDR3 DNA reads TGTGCCAGCAGCCAGTACGCGGGGTTGGGGGACACTGAAGCTTTCTTT. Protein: CASSQYAGLGDTEAFF.

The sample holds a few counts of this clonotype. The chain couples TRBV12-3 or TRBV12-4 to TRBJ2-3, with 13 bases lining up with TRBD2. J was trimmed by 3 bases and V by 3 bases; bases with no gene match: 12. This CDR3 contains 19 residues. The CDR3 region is CASSFRGRWTSGRTDTQYF. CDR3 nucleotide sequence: TGTGCCAGCAGTTTCAGGGGGCGTTGGACTAGCGGGAGAACAGATACGCAGTATTTT.

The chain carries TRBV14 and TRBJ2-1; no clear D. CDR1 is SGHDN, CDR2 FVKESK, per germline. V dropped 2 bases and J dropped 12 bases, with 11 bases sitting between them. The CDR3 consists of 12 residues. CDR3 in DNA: TGTGCCAGCAGCCAATTCTATAGTGGGCAGTTCTTC. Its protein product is CASSQFYSGQFF.

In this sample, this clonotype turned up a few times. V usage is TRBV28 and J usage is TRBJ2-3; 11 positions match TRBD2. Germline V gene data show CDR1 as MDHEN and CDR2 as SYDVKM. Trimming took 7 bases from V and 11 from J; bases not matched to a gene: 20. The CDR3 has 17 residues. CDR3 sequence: CASIQSGLAGGPGGQYF. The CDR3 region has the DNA TGTGCCAGCATTCAATCTGGCCTAGCGGGAGGCCCTGGCGGGCAGTATTTT.

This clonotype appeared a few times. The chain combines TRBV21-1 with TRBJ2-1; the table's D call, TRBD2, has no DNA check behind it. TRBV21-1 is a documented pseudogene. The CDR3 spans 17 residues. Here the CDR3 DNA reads TGTGCCAGCTTGAGGGAACGCGGGAGGGAGAGGTACAATGAGCAGTTCTTC. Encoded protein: CASLRERGRERYNEQFF.

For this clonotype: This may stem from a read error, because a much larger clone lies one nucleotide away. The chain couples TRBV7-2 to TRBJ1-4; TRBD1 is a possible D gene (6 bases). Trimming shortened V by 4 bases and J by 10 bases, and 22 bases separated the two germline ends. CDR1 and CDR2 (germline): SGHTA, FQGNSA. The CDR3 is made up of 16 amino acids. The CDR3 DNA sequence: TGTGCCAGCAGCTGGCAGGTTTCTTCACAAGGGGGAAAACTGTTTTTT. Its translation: CASSWQVSSQGGKLFF.